The 16 T cell receptor beta chains listed next were all sequenced from one sample in a study of cytomegalovirus exposure and HLA in healthy donors. Both 60 Vbeta primers and 13 Jbeta primers went into the PCR. Only in-frame clones appear in the TCRdb table, and some are missing; sequencing was by immunoSEQ multiplex PCR. The sample records more than 100,000 clones, about 80% being singletons. Sequencing was done on a sample of PBMCs. Receptors originate from a woman in her thirties or forties in good health and CMV-seropositive.

The rearrangement links TRBV2 to TRBJ2-1; TRBD2 agrees at 9 bases. V lost 3 bases to trimming and J lost 4 bases; unmatched junction nucleotides: 4. Germline loops: CDR1 SNHLY, CDR2 FYNNEI. This CDR3 is 15 amino acids long. The CDR3 here is CASSESTSGYNEQFF. DNA for the CDR3: TGTGCCAGCAGTGAGTCGACTAGCGGATACAATGAGCAGTTCTTC.

The rearrangement uses TRBV2 and TRBJ1-1; D is unclear. The V end lost 7 bases, the J end lost 1 base, and 4 bases lay between the germline ends. From germline, CDR1 is SNHLY and CDR2 FYNNEI. This CDR3 is built from 11 residues. The CDR3 sequence: CASIGNTEAFF. CDR3 DNA sequence: TGTGCCAGCATCGGGAACACTGAAGCTTTCTTT.

J is TRBJ1-1 and V is TRBV29-1, with D perhaps matching TRBD1 (6 bases). CDR3 length: 12 residues. With 7 bases removed from V and 0 bases from J, the gap between germline ends came to 9 bases. Germline V gene data show CDR1 as SQVTM and CDR2 as ANQGSEA. In nucleotides, the CDR3 is TGCAGCGGGGGACATTTGAACACTGAAGCTTTCTTT. The encoded protein is CSGGHLNTEAFF.

There are a few counts of this clone. The V gene is TRBV5-4, the J gene TRBJ2-3; D may be TRBD1 (6 bases). The CDR3 runs 14 residues. In germline, CDR1 is SGHNT, CDR2 YYREEE (reference sequence). V lost 1 base and J lost 1, with 7 bases in between. The CDR3 spells CASSLSGGTDTQYF. CDR3 sequence (DNA): TGTGCCAGCAGCTTGTCAGGGGGCACAGATACGCAGTATTTT. The full variable domain, in which reference TRBV5-4 and TRBJ2-3 provide the parts outside the CDR3, is ETGVTQSPTHLIKTRGQQVTLRCSSQSGHNTVSWYQQALGQGPQFIFQYYREEENGRGNFPPRFSGLQFPNYSSELNVNALELDDSALYLCASSLSGGTDTQYFGPGTRLTVL.

J is TRBJ2-1 and V is TRBV5-1; the D gene is possibly TRBD1 (5 bases). The V end lost 2 bases, the J end lost 7 bases, and 16 bases lay between the germline ends. The germline gives CDR1 SGHRS, CDR2 YFSETQ. This CDR3 spans 15 amino acids. CDR3 sequence (DNA): TGCGCCAGCAGCTTAATCCAGGGATCGGAAAATGAGCAGTTCTTC. Protein: CASSLIQGSENEQFF.

The V and J genes are TRBV19 and TRBJ2-1; 11 nucleotides align to TRBD2. J lost 7 bases, V lost 7 bases, and 3 bases had no gene match. This CDR3 has 13 residues. CDR1 LNHDA and CDR2 SQIVND come from the germline V gene (reference sequence). CDR3 bases: TGTGCCAGTAATCTAGCGGGGGGTAATGAGCAGTTCTTC. Translated, it gives CASNLAGGNEQFF.

The rearrangement uses TRBV19 and TRBJ2-7; 10 bases align to TRBD1. Germline V lookup: CDR1 LNHDA, CDR2 SQIVND (reference sequence). J was trimmed by 3 bases and V by 3 bases; bases with no gene match: 2. There are 14 residues in the CDR3. CDR3 protein: CASSMGTGDYEQYF. CDR3 sequence (DNA): TGTGCCAGTAGTATGGGGACAGGGGACTACGAGCAGTACTTC. Filled out from reference TRBV19 and TRBJ2-7, the complete variable domain reads DGGITQSPKYLFRKEGQNVTLSCEQNLNHDAMYWYRQDPGQGLRLIYYSQIVNDFQKGDIAEGYSVSREKKESFPLTVTSAQKNPTAFYLCASSMGTGDYEQYFGPGTRLTVT.

This clone appeared once. V usage is TRBV7-6 and J usage is TRBJ2-1; the match to TRBD2 covers 11 bases. V gave up 0 bases and J gave up 4 bases; unmatched junction bases: 8. Germline values: CDR1 SGHVS, CDR2 FNYEAQ. This CDR3 comprises 18 residues. CDR3 nucleotides: TGTGCCAGCAGCTTAGCGGAACGGACTAGCGGGTCATACAATGAGCAGTTCTTC. Protein product: CASSLAERTSGSYNEQFF.

The chain combines TRBV18 with TRBJ1-6, with D maybe TRBD1 (5 bases). The germline V gene encodes CDR1 KGHSH and CDR2 LQKENI. This CDR3 spans 16 amino acids. V shed 3 bases and J shed 5 bases, with 14 bases lying between them. Here the CDR3 reads CASSPPGGLNNSPLHF. For the CDR3, the DNA is TGTGCCAGCTCACCCCCCGGGGGTTTGAATAATTCACCCCTCCACTTT. Complete variable domain (other parts from reference TRBV18 and TRBJ1-6): NAGVMQNPRHLVRRRGQEARLRCSPMKGHSHVYWYRQLPEEGLKFMVYLQKENIIDESGMPKERFSAEFPKEGPSILRIQQVVRGDSAAYFCASSPPGGLNNSPLHFGNGTRLTVT.

The chain is built from TRBV29-1 and TRBJ2-5; 10 bases are a match to TRBD2. This CDR3 comprises 13 residues. CDR1 SQVTM and CDR2 ANQGSEA come from the germline V gene. With V trimmed by 7 bases and J by 2 bases, 4 bases remained unmatched. In nucleotides, the CDR3 is TGCAGCGGAAGCGGGGGGGCGCAAGAGACCCAGTACTTC. This encodes CSGSGGAQETQYF.

The rearrangement joins TRBV19 to TRBJ1-2, with 8 bases aligning to TRBD1. CDR1 and CDR2 (germline): LNHDA, SQIVND (reference sequence). The V segment lost 4 bases and the J segment 6 bases; nucleotides outside the gene matches: 10. The CDR3 totals 15 residues. The CDR3 region has the DNA TGTGCCAGTAGTACCCGACAGGGGTGGTTCCATGGCTACACCTTC. It yields the protein CASSTRQGWFHGYTF. Supplemented by reference TRBV19 and TRBJ1-2, the full variable domain reads DGGITQSPKYLFRKEGQNVTLSCEQNLNHDAMYWYRQDPGQGLRLIYYSQIVNDFQKGDIAEGYSVSREKKESFPLTVTSAQKNPTAFYLCASSTRQGWFHGYTFGSGTRLTVV.

The chain uses TRBV5-1 and TRBJ2-1; TRBD2 agrees at 8 bases. Germline CDR1 reads SGHRS; CDR2 reads YFSETQ. This CDR3 region has 15 residues. Trimming took 0 bases from V and 3 from J; bases not matched to a gene: 2. CDR3 sequence: CASSLGLANYNEQFF. The CDR3 nucleotides are TGCGCCAGCAGCTTGGGACTAGCGAACTACAATGAGCAGTTCTTC.

V gene TRBV7-3 combines with J gene TRBJ2-3, with 8 bases identical to TRBD2. The CDR3 length is 15 residues. Germline loops: CDR1 SGHTA, CDR2 FQGTGA. The V and J ends lost 2 bases and 0 bases, in that order; junction bases with no gene match: 1. DNA for the CDR3: TGTGCCAGCAGCTTAGCGGGAGGTAGCACAGATACGCAGTATTTT. Protein sequence: CASSLAGGSTDTQYF.

J is TRBJ2-1 and V is TRBV7-3; no clear D. Germline V gives CDR1 SGHTA, CDR2 FQGTGA. The CDR3 covers 14 residues. The V gene lost 0 bases and the J gene lost 5 bases, with 8 bases spanning the gap. CDR3 sequence: CASSLTVRDNEQFF. DNA of the CDR3: TGTGCCAGCAGCTTAACGGTACGGGACAATGAGCAGTTCTTC. Together with reference TRBV7-3 and TRBJ2-1, the CDR3 gives the full variable domain: GAGVSQTPSNKVTEKGKYVELRCDPISGHTALYWYRQSLGQGPEFLIYFQGTGAADDSGLPNDRFFAVRPEGSVSTLKIQRTERGDSAVYLCASSLTVRDNEQFFGPGTRLTVL.

This chain uses TRBV4-1 with TRBJ1-6; D perhaps matches TRBD1 (5 bases). This CDR3 has 14 amino acids. The V gene lost 0 bases and the J gene lost 16 bases, with 16 bases spanning the gap. Germline CDR1 is MGHRA and CDR2 is YSYEKL. The CDR3 reads CASSQEALRQKLHF. The CDR3 region has the DNA TGCGCCAGCAGCCAAGAAGCCTTAAGACAGAAACTCCACTTT.

The chain has TRBV19 and TRBJ1-4, with 7 bases lining up with TRBD1. Germline assignment: CDR1 LNHDA and CDR2 SQIVND (reference sequence). The CDR3 has 18 residues. J lost 4 bases, V lost 5 bases, and 16 bases had no gene match. CDR3: CASSAPSQGGYDNEKLFF. The CDR3 DNA follows: TGTGCCAGTAGTGCCCCATCCCAAGGGGGCTATGATAATGAAAAACTGTTTTTT. The whole variable domain, remainder taken from reference TRBV19 and TRBJ1-4, is DGGITQSPKYLFRKEGQNVTLSCEQNLNHDAMYWYRQDPGQGLRLIYYSQIVNDFQKGDIAEGYSVSREKKESFPLTVTSAQKNPTAFYLCASSAPSQGGYDNEKLFFGSGTQLSVL.